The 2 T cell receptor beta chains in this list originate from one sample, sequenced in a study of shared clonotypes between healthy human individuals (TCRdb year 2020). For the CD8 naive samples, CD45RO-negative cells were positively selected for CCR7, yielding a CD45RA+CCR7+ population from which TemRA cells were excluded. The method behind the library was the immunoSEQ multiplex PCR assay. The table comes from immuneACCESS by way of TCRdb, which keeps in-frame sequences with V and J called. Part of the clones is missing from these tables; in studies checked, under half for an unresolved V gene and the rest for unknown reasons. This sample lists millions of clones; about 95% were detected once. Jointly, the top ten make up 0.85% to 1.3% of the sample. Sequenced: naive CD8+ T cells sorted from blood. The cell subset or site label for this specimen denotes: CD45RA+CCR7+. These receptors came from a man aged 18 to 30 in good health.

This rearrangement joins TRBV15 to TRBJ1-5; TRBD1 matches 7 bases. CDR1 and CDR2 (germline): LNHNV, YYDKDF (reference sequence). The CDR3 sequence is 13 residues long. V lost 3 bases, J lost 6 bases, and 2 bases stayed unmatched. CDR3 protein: CATSSTGAQPQHF. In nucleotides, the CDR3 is TGTGCCACCAGCAGCACAGGGGCTCAGCCCCAGCATTTT.

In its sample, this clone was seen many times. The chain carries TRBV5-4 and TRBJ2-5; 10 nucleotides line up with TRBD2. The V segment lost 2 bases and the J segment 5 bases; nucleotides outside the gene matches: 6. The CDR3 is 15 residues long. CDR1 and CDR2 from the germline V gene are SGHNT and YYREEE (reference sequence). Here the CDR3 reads CASSFSSGSGETQYF. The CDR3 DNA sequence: TGTGCCAGCAGCTTTTCTAGCGGGAGTGGGGAGACCCAGTACTTC.